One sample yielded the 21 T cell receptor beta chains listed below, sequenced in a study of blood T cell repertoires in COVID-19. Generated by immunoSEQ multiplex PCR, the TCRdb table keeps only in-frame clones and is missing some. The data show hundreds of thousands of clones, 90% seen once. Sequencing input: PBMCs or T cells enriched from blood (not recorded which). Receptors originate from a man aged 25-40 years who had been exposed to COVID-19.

The CDR3 loop is CASSLGGGGITDTQYF. CDR3 coding DNA: TGTGCCAGCAGCTTGGGAGGCGGGGGGATCACAGATACGCAGTATTTT. The chain carries TRBV5-4 and TRBJ2-3; 8 bases align to TRBD2. Unmatched junction bases numbered 5, after V lost 0 bases and J lost 2 bases. The CDR3 is made up of 16 amino acids. Germline lookup yields CDR1 SGHNT and CDR2 YYREEE (reference sequence).

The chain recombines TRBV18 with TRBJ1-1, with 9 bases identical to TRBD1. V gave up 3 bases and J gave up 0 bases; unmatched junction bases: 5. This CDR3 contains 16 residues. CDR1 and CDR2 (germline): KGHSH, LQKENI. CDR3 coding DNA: TGTGCCAGCTCACCCGACAGGGGGGGAATGAACACTGAAGCTTTCTTT. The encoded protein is CASSPDRGGMNTEAFF.

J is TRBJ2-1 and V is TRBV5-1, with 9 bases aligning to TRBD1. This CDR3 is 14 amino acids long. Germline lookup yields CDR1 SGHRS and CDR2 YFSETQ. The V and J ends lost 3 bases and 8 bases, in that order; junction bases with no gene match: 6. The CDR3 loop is CASSSQGAWDEQFF. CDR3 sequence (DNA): TGCGCCAGCAGCTCACAGGGGGCTTGGGATGAGCAGTTCTTC.

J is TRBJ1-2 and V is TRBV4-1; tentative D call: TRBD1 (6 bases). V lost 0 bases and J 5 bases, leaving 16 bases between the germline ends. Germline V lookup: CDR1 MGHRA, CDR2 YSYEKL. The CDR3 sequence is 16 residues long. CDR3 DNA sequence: TGCGCCAGCAGCCAAGAGCCCGGAGGACAGCTGTATGGCTACACCTTC. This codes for CASSQEPGGQLYGYTF.

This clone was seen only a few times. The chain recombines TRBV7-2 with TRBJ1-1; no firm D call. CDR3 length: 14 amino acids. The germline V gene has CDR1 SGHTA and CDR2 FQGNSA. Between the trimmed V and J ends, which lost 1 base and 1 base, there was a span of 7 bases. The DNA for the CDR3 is TGTGCCAGCAGCTTAGAACCCGGGAACACTGAAGCTTTCTTT. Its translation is CASSLEPGNTEAFF.

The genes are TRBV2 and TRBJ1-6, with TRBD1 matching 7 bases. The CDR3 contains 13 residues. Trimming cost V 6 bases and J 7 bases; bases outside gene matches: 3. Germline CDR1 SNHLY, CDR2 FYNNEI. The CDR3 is CASRGDRNSPLHF. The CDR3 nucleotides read TGTGCCAGCAGGGGGGACAGAAATTCACCCCTCCACTTT.

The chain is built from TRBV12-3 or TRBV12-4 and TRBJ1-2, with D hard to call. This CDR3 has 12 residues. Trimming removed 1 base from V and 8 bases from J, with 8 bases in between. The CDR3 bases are TGTGCCAGCAGTTTAGGAGGGCAAGGCTACACCTTC. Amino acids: CASSLGGQGYTF.

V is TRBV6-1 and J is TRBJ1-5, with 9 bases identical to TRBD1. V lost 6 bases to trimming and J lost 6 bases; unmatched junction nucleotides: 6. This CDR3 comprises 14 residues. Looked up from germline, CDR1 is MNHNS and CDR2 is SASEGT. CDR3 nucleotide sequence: TGTGCCAGCAGCCGGGACAGGGCTGCTCAGCCCCAGCATTTT. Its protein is CASSRDRAAQPQHF.

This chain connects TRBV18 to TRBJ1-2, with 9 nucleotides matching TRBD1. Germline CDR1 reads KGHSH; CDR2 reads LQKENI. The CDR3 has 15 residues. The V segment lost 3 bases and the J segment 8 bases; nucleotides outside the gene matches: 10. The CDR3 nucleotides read TGTGCCAGCTCACCTGGGGACAGGGCGCAGCGAGGCTACACCTTC. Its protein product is CASSPGDRAQRGYTF.

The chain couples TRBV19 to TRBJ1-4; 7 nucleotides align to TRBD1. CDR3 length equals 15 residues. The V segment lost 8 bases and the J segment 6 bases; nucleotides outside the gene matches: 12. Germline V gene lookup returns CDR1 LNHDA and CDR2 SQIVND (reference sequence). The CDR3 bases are TGTGCCAGTTCAACTGAGGGCAGGGGGGATGAAAAACTGTTTTTT. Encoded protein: CASSTEGRGDEKLFF.

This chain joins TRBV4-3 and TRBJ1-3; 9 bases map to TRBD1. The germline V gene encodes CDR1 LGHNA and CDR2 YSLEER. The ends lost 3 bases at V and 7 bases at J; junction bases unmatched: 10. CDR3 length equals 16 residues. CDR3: CASSQQTGGGWNTIYF. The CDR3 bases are TGCGCCAGCAGCCAGCAAACAGGGGGCGGTTGGAACACCATATATTTT.

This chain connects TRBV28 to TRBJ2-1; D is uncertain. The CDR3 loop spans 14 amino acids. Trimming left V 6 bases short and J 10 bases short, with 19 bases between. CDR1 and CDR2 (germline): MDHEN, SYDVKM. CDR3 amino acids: CASSLCTRVCEQFF. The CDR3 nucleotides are TGTGCCAGCAGCCTCTGTACTCGGGTTTGCGAGCAGTTCTTC.

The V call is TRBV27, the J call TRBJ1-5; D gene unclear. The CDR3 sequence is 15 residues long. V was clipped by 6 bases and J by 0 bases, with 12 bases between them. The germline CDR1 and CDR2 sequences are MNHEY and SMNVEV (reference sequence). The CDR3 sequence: CASRNSFNSNQPQHF. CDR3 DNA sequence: TGTGCCAGCAGAAACAGTTTCAATAGCAATCAGCCCCAGCATTTT.

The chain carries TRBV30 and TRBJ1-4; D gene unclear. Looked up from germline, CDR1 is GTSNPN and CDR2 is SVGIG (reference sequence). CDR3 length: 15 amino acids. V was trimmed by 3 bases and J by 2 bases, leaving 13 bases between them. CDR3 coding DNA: TGTGCCTGGAGACAAGAACCGGGGACTAATGAAAAACTGTTTTTT. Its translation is CAWRQEPGTNEKLFF.

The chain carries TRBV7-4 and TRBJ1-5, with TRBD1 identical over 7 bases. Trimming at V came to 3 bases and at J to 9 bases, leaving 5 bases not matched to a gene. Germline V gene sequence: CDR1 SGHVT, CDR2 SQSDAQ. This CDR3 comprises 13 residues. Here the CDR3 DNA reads TGTGCCAGCAGCTTGACAGGGAGAGTGCCCCAGCATTTT. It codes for CASSLTGRVPQHF.

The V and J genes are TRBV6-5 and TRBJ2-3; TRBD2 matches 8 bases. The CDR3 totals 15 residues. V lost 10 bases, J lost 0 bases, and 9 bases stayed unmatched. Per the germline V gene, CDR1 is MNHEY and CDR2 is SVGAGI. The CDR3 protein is CATLRTSLSTDTQYF. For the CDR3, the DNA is TGTGCCACCCTTCGGACTAGCCTTAGCACAGATACGCAGTATTTT.

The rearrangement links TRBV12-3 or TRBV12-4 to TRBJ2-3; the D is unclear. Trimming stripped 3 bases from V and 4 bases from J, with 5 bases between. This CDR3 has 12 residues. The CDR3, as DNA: TGTGCCAGCAGTTTCGTTGCAGATACGCAGTATTTT. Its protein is CASSFVADTQYF.

The CDR3 protein is CASRPPLDRGYEQYF. CDR3 nucleotide sequence: TGCGCCAGCAGACCTCCATTGGACAGGGGGTACGAGCAGTACTTC. V and J are TRBV10-1 and TRBJ2-7; the match to TRBD1 covers 10 bases. Germline trimming cut 6 bases from V and 4 bases from J; bases unmatched to any gene: 9. This CDR3 is 15 amino acids long. Looked up from germline, CDR1 is WNHNN and CDR2 is SYGVQD (reference sequence).

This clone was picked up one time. Here the CDR3 reads CASSQTTGGSETQYF. CDR3 DNA sequence: TGTGCCAGCAGCCAGACCACGGGGGGATCAGAGACCCAGTACTTC. The gene calls are TRBV3-1 (or the pseudogene TRBV3-2) and TRBJ2-5, with 7 bases lining up with TRBD2. Germline assignment: CDR1 LGHDT and CDR2 YNNKEL (reference sequence). This CDR3 comprises 15 residues. Trimming removed 3 bases from V and 4 bases from J; junction bases left unmatched: 8.

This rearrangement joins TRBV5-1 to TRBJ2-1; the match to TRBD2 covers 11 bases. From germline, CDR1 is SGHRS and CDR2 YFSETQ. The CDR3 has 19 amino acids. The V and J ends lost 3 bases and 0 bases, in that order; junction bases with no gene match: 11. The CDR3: CASSSEGLAGGHSYNEQFF. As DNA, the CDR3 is TGCGCCAGCAGCTCTGAGGGGCTAGCGGGGGGCCACTCCTACAATGAGCAGTTCTTC.

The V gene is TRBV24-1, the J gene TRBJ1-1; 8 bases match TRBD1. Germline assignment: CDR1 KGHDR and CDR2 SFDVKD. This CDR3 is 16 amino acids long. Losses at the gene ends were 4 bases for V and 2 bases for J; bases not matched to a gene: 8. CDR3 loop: CATSETAGGPNTEAFF. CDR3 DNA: TGTGCCACCAGTGAGACCGCAGGGGGCCCCAACACTGAAGCTTTCTTT.